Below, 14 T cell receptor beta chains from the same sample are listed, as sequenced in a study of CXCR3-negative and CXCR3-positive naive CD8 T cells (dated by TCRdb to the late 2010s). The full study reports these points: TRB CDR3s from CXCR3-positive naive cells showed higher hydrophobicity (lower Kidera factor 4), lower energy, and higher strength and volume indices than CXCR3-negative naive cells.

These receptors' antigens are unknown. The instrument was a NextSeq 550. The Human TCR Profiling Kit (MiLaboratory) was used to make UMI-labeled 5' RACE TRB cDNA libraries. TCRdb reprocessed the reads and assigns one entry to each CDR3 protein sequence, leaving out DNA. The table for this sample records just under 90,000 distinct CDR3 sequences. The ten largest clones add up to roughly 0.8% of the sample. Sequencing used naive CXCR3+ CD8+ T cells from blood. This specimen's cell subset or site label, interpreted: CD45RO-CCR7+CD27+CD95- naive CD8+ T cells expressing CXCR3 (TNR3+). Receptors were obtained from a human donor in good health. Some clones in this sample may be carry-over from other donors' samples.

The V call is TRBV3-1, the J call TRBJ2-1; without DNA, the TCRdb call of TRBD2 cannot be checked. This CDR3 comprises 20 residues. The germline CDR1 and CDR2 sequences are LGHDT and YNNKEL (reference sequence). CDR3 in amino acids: CASSHPKVIAGGSSYNEQFF.

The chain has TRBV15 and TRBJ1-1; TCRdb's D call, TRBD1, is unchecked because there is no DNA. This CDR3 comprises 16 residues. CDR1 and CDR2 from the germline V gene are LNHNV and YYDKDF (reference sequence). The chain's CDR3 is CATSRDRLRTGAEAFF.

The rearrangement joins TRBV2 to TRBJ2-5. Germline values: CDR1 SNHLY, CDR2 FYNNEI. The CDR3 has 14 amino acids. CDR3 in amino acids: CASSFKPTIETQYF.

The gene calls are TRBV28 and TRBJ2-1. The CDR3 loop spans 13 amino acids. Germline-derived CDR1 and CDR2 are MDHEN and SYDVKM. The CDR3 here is CASSLERDNEQFF.

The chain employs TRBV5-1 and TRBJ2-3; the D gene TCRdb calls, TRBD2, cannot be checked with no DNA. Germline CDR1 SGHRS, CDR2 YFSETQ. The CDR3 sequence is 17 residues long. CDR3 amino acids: CASSPRLAGGLTDTQYF.

CDR3 amino acids: CANSVRLAGSYEQYF. V and J are TRBV4-1 and TRBJ2-7; TCRdb's D call, TRBD2, is unchecked because there is no DNA. This CDR3 has 15 amino acids. The germline V gene has CDR1 MGHRA and CDR2 YSYEKL.

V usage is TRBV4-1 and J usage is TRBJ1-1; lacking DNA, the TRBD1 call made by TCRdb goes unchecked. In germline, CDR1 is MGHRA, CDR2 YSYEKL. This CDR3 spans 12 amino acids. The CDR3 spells CASSPEGDEAFF.

The CDR3 region is CASSLIYGQASYEQYF. This chain uses TRBV7-9 with TRBJ2-7; no DNA is available, so the TRBD1 call from TCRdb remains unchecked. The CDR3 is made up of 16 amino acids. In germline, CDR1 is SEHNR, CDR2 FQNEAQ (reference sequence).

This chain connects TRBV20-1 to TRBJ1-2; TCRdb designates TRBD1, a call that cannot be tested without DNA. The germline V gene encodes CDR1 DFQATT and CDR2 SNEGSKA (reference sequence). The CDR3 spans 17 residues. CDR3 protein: CSARDLGQLPYLYGYTF.

The CDR3 region is CASWAGFGQRTYEQYF. The genes are TRBV2 and TRBJ2-7; there is no DNA to check the TCRdb D call of TRBD2. CDR1 SNHLY and CDR2 FYNNEI come from the germline V gene. The CDR3 covers 16 residues.

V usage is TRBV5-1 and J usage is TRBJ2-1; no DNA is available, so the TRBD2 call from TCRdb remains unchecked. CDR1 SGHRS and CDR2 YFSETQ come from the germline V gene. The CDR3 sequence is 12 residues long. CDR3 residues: CASSSLSDEQFF.

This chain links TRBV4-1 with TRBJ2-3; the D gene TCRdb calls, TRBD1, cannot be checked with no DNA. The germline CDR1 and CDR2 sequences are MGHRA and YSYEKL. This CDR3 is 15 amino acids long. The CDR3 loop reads CASSQYVRGTDTQYF.

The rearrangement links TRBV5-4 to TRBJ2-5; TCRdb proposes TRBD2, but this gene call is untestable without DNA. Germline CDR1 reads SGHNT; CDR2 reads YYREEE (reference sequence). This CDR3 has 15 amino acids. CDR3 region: CASSLLPLAEETQYF.

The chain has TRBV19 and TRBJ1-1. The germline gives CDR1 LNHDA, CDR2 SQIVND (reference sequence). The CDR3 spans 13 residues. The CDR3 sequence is CASSIGEVAEAFF.